The text below deals with one T cell receptor (beta chain). Assay: immunoSEQ multiplex PCR; the TCRdb copy retains only in-frame clones and omits some. This repertoire shows around 50,000 clones, 91% found once; its top ten account for 6.4%. This sample is drawn from a study of blood T cell repertoires in COVID-19. The CDR3 contains 14 residues. The germline CDR1 and CDR2 sequences are SGHRS and YFSETQ. V dropped 2 bases and J dropped 6 bases, with 14 bases sitting between them. The sample was peripheral blood. The source of this sequence is a man aged 65 to 79 with active COVID-19. V usage is TRBV5-1 and J usage is TRBJ1-2, with TRBD1 as a possible D gene (5 bases). The CDR3 region has the DNA TGCGCCAGCAGCTTAAACACAGGAACTGATGGCTACACCTTC. Protein: CASSLNTGTDGYTF.